These 22 T cell receptor beta chains share one sample of origin, sequenced in a study of blood T cells in healthy people across ages. Combining a sample-barcoded 5' primer with a J-beta primer mix, a second PCR ran for roughly 6 to 12 cycles. Via MiXCR, TCRdb re-called the 5' RACE reads, giving one row per CDR3 protein. This sample carries roughly 1.6 million distinct CDR3 sequences, about 35% of them seen once, and the ten largest clones take about 10%. The sequencing sample was made of blood. The receptors originated from a woman aged 25 to 45 in good health.

The J gene is TRBJ1-5, the V gene TRBV10-3; TRBD1 might be the D (6 bases). Germline lookup yields CDR1 ENHRY and CDR2 SYGVKD. The CDR3 is 15 residues long. V gave up 5 bases and J gave up 1 base, with 12 bases separating them. CDR3 protein: CAISLGGGSNQPQHF. CDR3 in DNA: TGTGCCATCAGTCTAGGGGGGGGGAGCAATCAGCCCCAGCATTTT.

The V gene is TRBV10-3, the J gene TRBJ2-7; D is unresolved. From germline, CDR1 is ENHRY and CDR2 SYGVKD. The CDR3 is 14 amino acids. Trimming left V 0 bases short and J 2 bases short, with 8 bases between. CDR3 sequence (DNA): TGTGCCATCAGTGAGTCGGTTAGGGCCTACGAGCAGTACTTC. Its protein product is CAISESVRAYEQYF.

This clonotype turned up a few times. The gene calls are TRBV13 and TRBJ2-7, with D perhaps TRBD2 (5 bases). This CDR3 has 16 residues. Trimming took 4 bases from V and 7 from J, leaving 23 bases between them. Germline CDR1 PRHDT, CDR2 FYEKMQ (reference sequence). The DNA for the CDR3 is TGTGCCAGCAGCTCCCGACGGGTGGGAGCTCCGGGAGAGCAGTACTTC. It codes for CASSSRRVGAPGEQYF.

This clonotype appeared a single time. A read error may be the cause here, since a much bigger clone is one base away. The rearrangement joins TRBV9 to TRBJ2-5; 8 positions agree with TRBD1. This CDR3 spans 14 amino acids. From germline, CDR1 is SGDLS and CDR2 YYNGEE. The V segment lost 4 bases and the J segment 13 bases; nucleotides outside the gene matches: 15. The CDR3 loop reads CASSKGTGRGERYF. The CDR3 DNA follows: TGTGCCAGCAGCAAAGGGACAGGCCGTGGGGAGCGGTACTTC.

The chain has TRBV7-2 and TRBJ1-4, with a weak D call TRBD1 (5 bases). CDR3 size: 14 residues. The germline gives CDR1 SGHTA, CDR2 FQGNSA. With 3 bases removed from V and 4 bases from J, the gap between germline ends came to 9 bases. The CDR3 sequence: CASSFTGNNEKLFF. DNA for the CDR3: TGTGCCAGCAGCTTTACAGGAAATAATGAAAAACTGTTTTTT.

This clonotype was recorded a few times. The chain recombines TRBV6-5 with TRBJ2-7, with unresolved D. The V end lost 2 bases, the J end lost 3 bases, and 8 bases lay between the germline ends. The CDR3 contains 13 residues. Per the germline V gene, CDR1 is MNHEY and CDR2 is SVGAGI. Here the CDR3 DNA reads TGTGCCAGCAGTTACGGTATCGGCTACGAGCAGTACTTC. Protein sequence: CASSYGIGYEQYF.

A few counts support this clonotype. At one boundary the junction diverges from the germline segment, which might be a read error. The V gene is TRBV27, the J gene TRBJ2-7; 7 bases map to TRBD1. The CDR3 length is 14 residues. Per germline, CDR1 MNHEY and CDR2 SMNVEV (reference sequence). CDR3 region: CANSGTVFSYEQYF. The CDR3 coding sequence is TGTGCCAACAGTGGGACAGTATTCTCCTACGAGCAGTACTTC.

This clonotype has only a few counts. The chain recombines TRBV7-9 with TRBJ2-5, with 8 positions matching TRBD1. This CDR3 is 18 amino acids long. The ends lost 1 base at V and 0 bases at J; junction bases unmatched: 10. The V gene's germline CDR1 is SEHNR and CDR2 FQNEAQ (reference sequence). The CDR3 protein is CASSLDPFQQGDQETQYF. CDR3 nucleotide sequence: TGTGCCAGCAGCTTAGACCCGTTTCAACAGGGGGACCAAGAGACCCAGTACTTC.

The chain links TRBV28 to TRBJ2-5, with D perhaps matching TRBD2 (6 bases). The CDR3 consists of 13 residues. The germline gives CDR1 MDHEN, CDR2 SYDVKM. V lost 7 bases and J 11 bases, leaving 20 bases between the germline ends. The CDR3 sequence is CASTQYMGEEQYF. The CDR3 region has the DNA TGTGCCAGCACCCAATACATGGGGGAGGAGCAGTACTTC.

The chain is built from TRBV10-3 and TRBJ2-1; TRBD2 matches 12 bases. This CDR3 is 19 amino acids long. The germline V gene encodes CDR1 ENHRY and CDR2 SYGVKD. Losses at the gene ends were 2 bases for V and 9 bases for J; bases not matched to a gene: 17. In DNA, the CDR3 is TGTGCCATCAGTGAGACGGTAGGCCTAGCGGGAGGGCCCGTGGTTGAGCAGTTCTTC. It codes for CAISETVGLAGGPVVEQFF.

The CDR3 reads CATSDPGTGNGYTF. In DNA, the CDR3 is TGTGCCACCAGTGATCCCGGGACAGGGAATGGCTACACCTTC. The rearrangement uses TRBV24-1 and TRBJ1-2; 9 bases fit TRBD1. Per germline, CDR1 KGHDR and CDR2 SFDVKD. After removal of 3 bases from V and 6 bases from J, the junction contained 4 bases not matched to a gene. CDR3 size: 14 residues.

This chain connects TRBV5-1 to TRBJ2-3; D not resolved. CDR1 and CDR2 from the germline V gene are SGHRS and YFSETQ. Trimming cost V 3 bases and J 6 bases, with 11 bases left between them. This CDR3 spans 13 amino acids. This chain's CDR3 is CASSWGPADTQYF. In DNA form, the CDR3 reads TGCGCCAGCAGCTGGGGTCCCGCGGATACGCAGTATTTT.

This clonotype was detected only a few times. The rearrangement links TRBV6-1 to TRBJ2-7; D remains ambiguous. Germline values: CDR1 MNHNS, CDR2 SASEGT. Trimming cost V 6 bases and J 3 bases, with 6 bases left between them. This CDR3 region has 11 residues. The CDR3 loop reads CASRLYYEQYF. The CDR3 coding sequence is TGTGCCAGCAGGCTTTACTACGAGCAGTACTTC.

Turning to this clonotype: One end of the junction is discordant with germline, which a read error may explain. The rearrangement uses TRBV3-1 and TRBJ2-7; 8 bases line up with TRBD1. Germline V gene sequence: CDR1 LGHDT, CDR2 YNNKEL (reference sequence). The CDR3 covers 14 residues. CDR3 protein: CAISRDRPLYEQYF. The CDR3 coding sequence is TGTGCCATCAGCCGGGACAGGCCCCTCTACGAGCAGTACTTC.

The chain has TRBV7-6 and TRBJ2-1; 11 bases are a match to TRBD2. J lost 7 bases, V lost 1 base, and 6 bases had no gene match. Germline values: CDR1 SGHVS, CDR2 FNYEAQ. The CDR3 sequence is 16 residues long. CDR3 amino acids: CASSLEIAGGPNEQFF. The DNA for the CDR3 is TGTGCCAGCAGCTTAGAGATAGCGGGGGGGCCAAATGAGCAGTTCTTC.

The J gene is TRBJ1-5, the V gene TRBV19; D call uncertain. V shed 4 bases and J shed 2 bases, with 18 bases lying between them. The CDR3 loop spans 17 amino acids. Looked up from germline, CDR1 is LNHDA and CDR2 is SQIVND (reference sequence). As DNA, the CDR3 is TGTGCCAGTAGTAAATCAGTGACTGTCGGAGGCAATCAGCCCCAGCATTTT. This sequence encodes CASSKSVTVGGNQPQHF.

Worth noting for this clonotype: A much bigger clone sits one base away, suggesting this may be a read error. V usage is TRBV29-1 and J usage is TRBJ2-7; D is uncertain. Per the germline V gene, CDR1 is SQVTM and CDR2 is ANQGSEA. This CDR3 has 12 residues. The CDR3 nucleotides read TGCGGCGTTATGGAAGGAACCTACGAGCAGTACTTC. Its translation is CGVMEGTYEQYF.

The sample holds a few counts of this clonotype. The chain recombines TRBV25-1 with TRBJ2-1; the match to TRBD1 covers 10 bases. The CDR3 is made up of 20 amino acids. The V gene end was trimmed by 6 bases and the J gene end by 1 base; junction bases not matched to a gene: 18. Per germline, CDR1 MGHDK and CDR2 SYGVNS. CDR3 residues: CASRPQRTGGGGGSYNEQFF. CDR3 DNA sequence: TGTGCCAGCAGACCCCAAAGGACAGGGGGAGGAGGGGGGTCCTACAATGAGCAGTTCTTC.

The chain couples TRBV28 to TRBJ1-2; no reliable D call. Per the germline V gene, CDR1 is MDHEN and CDR2 is SYDVKM. V was cut by 6 bases and J by 6 bases, with 20 bases left in between. This CDR3 is built from 15 residues. In DNA form, the CDR3 reads TGTGCCAGCAGCCCACGGGCCGACCTATTCCATGGCTACACCTTC. Amino acid sequence: CASSPRADLFHGYTF.

The chain recombines TRBV6-6 with TRBJ1-2; 9 positions match TRBD1. V was pared by 7 bases and J by 5 bases, with 8 bases of the junction left unmatched. This CDR3 region has 14 residues. Germline CDR1 MNHNY, CDR2 SVGAGI (reference sequence). The CDR3 DNA sequence: TGTGCCAGCACCGGGACAGGGAAATATTATGGCTACACCTTC. Translating gives CASTGTGKYYGYTF.

The CDR3 sequence: CASSLGLSFEAFF. CDR3 nucleotide sequence: TGCGCCAGCAGCTTAGGGCTCAGTTTCGAAGCTTTCTTT. The chain is built from TRBV5-1 and TRBJ1-1; D is ambiguous. CDR3 size: 13 residues. Trimming removed 2 bases at V and 8 bases at J, with 13 bases between. Germline V gene lookup returns CDR1 SGHRS and CDR2 YFSETQ. Together with reference TRBV5-1 and TRBJ1-1, the CDR3 gives the full variable domain: KAGVTQTPRYLIKTRGQQVTLSCSPISGHRSVSWYQQTPGQGLQFLFEYFSETQRNKGNFPGRFSGRQFSNSRSEMNVSTLELGDSALYLCASSLGLSFEAFFGQGTRLTVV.

The table lists this clonotype with a count of one. The junction does not match germline at one end; this may be a read error. The chain has TRBV9 and TRBJ2-1; 9 nucleotides align to TRBD2. The CDR3 covers 14 residues. Germline V lookup: CDR1 SGDLS, CDR2 YYNGEE. The CDR3 reads CTSSKAGGGDEQFF. In nucleotides, the CDR3 is TGTACCAGCAGCAAAGCGGGGGGCGGGGATGAGCAGTTCTTC.